A single sample is the source of the 17 T cell receptor beta chains below, sequenced in a study of cytomegalovirus exposure and HLA in healthy donors. 13 Jbeta primers and 60 Vbeta primers were used for the PCR. Profiling relied on immunoSEQ multiplex PCR, and the TCRdb table lists in-frame clones only, not all of them. The sample shows under 250,000 clones, nearly 80% of them seen only once. Sequencing input: PBMCs. These receptors were collected from a male donor in good health and CMV-seronegative.

This clone has more than one count but fewer than ten. The rearrangement links TRBV5-1 to TRBJ1-4; 9 positions match TRBD1. The CDR3 has 17 residues. Germline lookup yields CDR1 SGHRS and CDR2 YFSETQ. V lost 0 bases to trimming and J lost 7 bases; unmatched junction nucleotides: 10. CDR3 sequence reads: CASSLGSVGTGSEKLFF. Written as DNA, the CDR3 is TGCGCCAGCAGCTTGGGATCAGTCGGGACAGGGAGTGAAAAACTGTTTTTT.

The genes are TRBV28 and TRBJ1-5; 9 nucleotides agree with TRBD1. Germline V gives CDR1 MDHEN, CDR2 SYDVKM. V dropped 5 bases and J dropped 6; count of bases not matched to a gene: 5. The CDR3 is 14 amino acids. CDR3 protein: CASSLTGGFQPQHF. In DNA form, the CDR3 reads TGTGCCAGCAGTCTTACAGGGGGCTTTCAGCCCCAGCATTTT.

The chain joins TRBV25-1 to TRBJ2-7; no definite D call. V was shortened by 8 bases and J by 4 bases, with 6 bases between the two germline ends. The CDR3 is 10 amino acids. The germline gives CDR1 MGHDK, CDR2 SYGVNS. The CDR3 protein is CASGTYEQYF. In DNA form, the CDR3 reads TGTGCCAGCGGCACGTACGAGCAGTACTTC.

The sample holds a few counts of this clone. The rearrangement links TRBV7-8 to TRBJ1-2; 11 nucleotides match TRBD1. This CDR3 comprises 15 residues. Germline CDR1 SGHVS, CDR2 FQNEAQ. The V gene end was trimmed by 6 bases and the J gene end by 3 bases; junction bases not matched to a gene: 6. In DNA form, the CDR3 reads TGTGCCAGCAGGTCTCCGGGACAGGGGGACTATGGCTACACCTTC. It translates to CASRSPGQGDYGYTF. The whole variable domain, remainder taken from reference TRBV7-8 and TRBJ1-2, is GAGVSQSPRYKVAKRGQDVALRCDPISGHVSLFWYQQALGQGPEFLTYFQNEAQLDKSGLPSDRFFAERPEGSVSTLKIQRTQQEDSAVYLCASRSPGQGDYGYTFGSGTRLTVV.

The chain employs TRBV28 and TRBJ1-3; D is unresolved. The CDR3 runs 13 residues. Germline lookup yields CDR1 MDHEN and CDR2 SYDVKM. V lost 4 bases and J lost 2, with 6 bases in between. The CDR3, as DNA: TGTGCCAGCAGTTCCCAGACTGGAAACACCATATATTTT. Its protein is CASSSQTGNTIYF. The whole variable domain, remainder taken from reference TRBV28 and TRBJ1-3, is DVKVTQSSRYLVKRTGEKVFLECVQDMDHENMFWYRQDPGLGLRLIYFSYDVKMKEKGDIPEGYSVSREKKERFSLILESASTNQTSMYLCASSSQTGNTIYFGEGSWLTVV.

This clone was seen a few times. V gene TRBV7-2 combines with J gene TRBJ2-6; D is unresolved. V lost 5 bases and J lost 0, with 5 bases in between. Germline V lookup: CDR1 SGHTA, CDR2 FQGNSA. This CDR3 is built from 14 residues. The CDR3 loop reads CASSRSSGANVLTF. In DNA form, the CDR3 reads TGTGCCAGCAGCCGGTCCTCTGGGGCCAACGTCCTGACTTTC.

J is TRBJ2-7 and V is TRBV5-1, with D hard to call. This CDR3 comprises 14 residues. V gave up 5 bases and J gave up 0 bases, with 12 bases separating them. Germline V CDR1 and CDR2: SGHRS, YFSETQ. CDR3 in DNA: TGCGCCAGCAGTACAGTTGAGATCTCCTACGAGCAGTACTTC. This gives the protein CASSTVEISYEQYF.

The V call is TRBV9, the J call TRBJ2-2; 13 bases agree with TRBD2. Germline V gene lookup returns CDR1 SGDLS and CDR2 YYNGEE. The junction had 10 bases not matched to a gene; V was cut back by 4 bases and J by 4 bases. There are 18 residues in the CDR3. The DNA for the CDR3 is TGTGCCAGCAGCCTACTAGCGGGAGGGCCCTCGTTCACCGGGGAGCTGTTTTTT. Translating gives CASSLLAGGPSFTGELFF.

The chain links TRBV25-1 to TRBJ1-1; 7 positions agree with TRBD1. The germline V gene encodes CDR1 MGHDK and CDR2 SYGVNS. J gave up 1 base and V 6 bases, and 5 bases lay outside the gene matches. The length of the CDR3 is 14 residues. The CDR3 here is CASSHAGGNTEAFF. CDR3 DNA: TGTGCCAGCAGCCATGCAGGGGGGAACACTGAAGCTTTCTTT.

The chain uses TRBV19 and TRBJ2-1; 8 positions agree with TRBD2. CDR1 is LNHDA and CDR2 is SQIVND in the germline V gene (reference sequence). V lost 3 bases, J lost 5 bases, and 6 bases stayed unmatched. The CDR3 extends over 15 amino acids. The CDR3 loop is CASSMSGSPHNEQFF. The CDR3 coding sequence is TGTGCCAGTAGTATGAGCGGGAGTCCTCACAATGAGCAGTTCTTC.

The chain has TRBV19 and TRBJ1-4, with 7 bases that match TRBD1. The CDR3 contains 13 residues. Per the germline V gene, CDR1 is LNHDA and CDR2 is SQIVND (reference sequence). The J segment lost 8 bases and the V segment lost 5 bases, leaving 5 bases of the junction unmatched. The CDR3 here is CASSDRVGEKLFF. CDR3 nucleotide sequence: TGTGCCAGTAGTGACAGGGTGGGAGAAAAACTGTTTTTT.

V is TRBV5-1 and J is TRBJ2-5; D gene ambiguous. The J call may be incorrect, as the DNA end agrees better with TRBJ2-7. The CDR3 runs 14 residues. Germline CDR1 SGHRS, CDR2 YFSETQ. The CDR3 coding sequence is TGCGCCAGCAGCCTCCGGGTCAACTCCTACGAGCAGTACTTC. Translating it yields CASSLRVNSYEQYF.

CDR3 sequence reads: CASSYSTGGIHSPLHF. CDR3 bases: TGTGCCAGCAGTTACTCGACAGGGGGCATTCATTCACCCCTCCACTTT. The chain couples TRBV6-5 to TRBJ1-6; 10 bases are shared with TRBD1. V was clipped by 0 bases and J by 8 bases; unmatched bases: 4. The CDR3 runs to 16 residues. CDR1 and CDR2 from the germline V gene are MNHEY and SVGAGI.

This chain connects TRBV5-1 to TRBJ1-2; maybe TRBD1 (6 bases). Germline CDR1 SGHRS, CDR2 YFSETQ. The CDR3 has 15 amino acids. Trimming stripped 0 bases from V and 4 bases from J, with 13 bases between. CDR3 in amino acids: CASSLAGGRGYGYTF. The CDR3 DNA sequence: TGCGCCAGCAGCTTGGCGGGGGGCAGAGGCTATGGCTACACCTTC.

The J gene is TRBJ2-7, the V gene TRBV25-1, with 8 nucleotides matching TRBD1. Germline V lookup: CDR1 MGHDK, CDR2 SYGVNS. Trimming at V came to 9 bases and at J to 3 bases, leaving 7 bases not matched to a gene. This CDR3 is 13 amino acids long. The DNA of the CDR3 is TGTGCCAGTACGGGACAGGTAAGCTACGAGCAGTACTTC. Translated: CASTGQVSYEQYF.

The chain joins TRBV6-5 to TRBJ2-7, with TRBD1 matching over 9 bases. The V gene's germline CDR1 is MNHEY and CDR2 SVGAGI. V shed 5 bases and J 0 bases; nucleotides not matched to a gene: 2. This CDR3 is 14 amino acids long. Written as DNA, the CDR3 is TGTGCCAGCAGTCACAGGGGGCCCTCCTACGAGCAGTACTTC. The encoded protein is CASSHRGPSYEQYF.

This clone was seen only a few times. This sequence joins TRBV5-4 and TRBJ2-2; a weak D match, TRBD1 (5 bases). The V end lost 0 bases, the J end lost 6 bases, and 15 bases lay between the germline ends. From germline, CDR1 is SGHNT and CDR2 YYREEE (reference sequence). CDR3 size: 16 residues. CDR3 sequence reads: CASSLARVGRAGELFF. As DNA, the CDR3 is TGTGCCAGCAGCTTGGCCAGGGTCGGTAGGGCCGGGGAGCTGTTTTTT.